Reported below is one T cell receptor beta chain. It has no known antigen specificity. Nothing much larger sits one base from this clone, and base qualities are not available. Genomic DNA was extracted from sorted cells for sequencing of the TCRbeta CDR3 region. TCRbeta CDR3 regions were sequenced using the immunoSEQ Assay. Entries here come from immuneACCESS through TCRdb and include only in-frame sequences with V and J called. Some clones fail to appear in such tables; in the studies checked, an unresolved V gene covers under half of the shortfall, and the cause of the remainder is unknown. The sample table holds 98,000 or so clones, of which around nine tenths were seen once. 0.8% to 0.9% of the sample is held by the ten biggest clonotypes. The data originate from a study of OX40 agonist ivuxolimab in advanced cancers. At the level of the whole study: Ivuxolimab, which targeted the costimulatory receptor OX40 (CD134), was an agonistic, fully human IgG2 monoclonal antibody. Intravenous ivuxolimab was administered to patients every 2 weeks at six dose levels: 0.01, 0.1, 0.3, 1.5, 3 and 10 mg/kg. Among the 50 to 55 dose-escalation patients, about 20 had hepatocellular carcinoma, approximately 15 melanoma, 9 renal cell carcinoma and 9 head and neck cancer. A male proportion of 82.7% and a mean age of around 60 years, ranging from about 20 to 80, were recorded for the dose-escalation cohort. Prior anti-PD-1, anti-PD-L1 or anti-CTLA-4 therapy was permitted, and approximately 39% of dose-escalation patients had received checkpoint inhibitors. Partial responses were achieved by three dose-escalation patients, of whom one had hepatocellular carcinoma and two had cutaneous melanoma. The purpose of peripheral TCRbeta sequencing was to test whether ivuxolimab changed TCR sequence diversity and led to clonal T-cell expansion. The paper covers the monotherapy dose-escalation part of the phase I ivuxolimab trial, which included N ≈ 50 patients.

Overall study outcomes, separate from this receptor: Low levels of normalized T-cell clonal expansion were also shown by some nonresponding patients. At doses of 0.1 to 3.0 mg/kg, clonal expansion of both CD4+ and CD8+ T cells in blood was seen between baseline and week 6. In the 0.1-3.0 mg/kg groups, partial responders had among the lowest normalized peripheral clonal expansion, particularly in CD8+ T cells. The antigen specificity of the clonally expanded peripheral T cells was not determined. After ivuxolimab, CD8+ T cells had more expanded clones than CD4+ T cells on average.

CDR1 and CDR2 are read off the germline V gene as MDHEN and SYDVKM. The germline V end is reduced by 8 bases and the J end by 10 bases; junction bases left unmatched: 12. The CDR3 goes from the cysteine to the phenylalanine over 13 residues. Only the CDR3 part of the read is kept: 39 bases, read in frame from the first base. The trial excluded patients who had a history of autoimmune disease or were on systemic immunosuppression. In every dose cohort, peripheral blood was drawn for TCR sequencing at baseline, cycle 4 day 1, and cycle 7 day 1. Samples were obtained from an open-label, multicenter, first-in-human phase I dose-escalation trial of ivuxolimab. Adults with locally advanced or metastatic melanoma, renal cell, hepatocellular, or head and neck squamous cell carcinoma were enrolled in the trial. Before TCR sequencing, CD4+ T cells and CD8+ T cells from peripheral blood were sorted into separate populations.

The sequenced sample was CD4+ or CD8+ T cells sorted from blood, obtained in a trial of the OX40 agonist ivuxolimab. Recombination linked TRBV28 to TRBJ1-2; TRBD1 lines up with 8 middle nucleotides. The sequence derives from an adult with an advanced solid tumor such as melanoma, head and neck, liver or kidney cancer. The DNA is TGTGCCAGCTTCCGCGGACAGGGTGATGACTACACCTTC. Its product reads: CASFRGQGDDYTF.